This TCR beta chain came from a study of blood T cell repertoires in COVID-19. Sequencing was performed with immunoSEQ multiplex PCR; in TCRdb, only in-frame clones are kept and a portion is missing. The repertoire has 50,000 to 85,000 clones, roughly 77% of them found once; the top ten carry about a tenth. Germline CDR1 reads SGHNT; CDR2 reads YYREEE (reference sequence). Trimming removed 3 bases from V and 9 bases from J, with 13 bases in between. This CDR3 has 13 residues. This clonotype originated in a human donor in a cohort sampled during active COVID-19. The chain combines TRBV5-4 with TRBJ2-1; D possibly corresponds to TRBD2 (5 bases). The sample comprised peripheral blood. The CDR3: CASSSEGNGEQFF. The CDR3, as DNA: TGTGCCAGCAGCTCCGAGGGCAATGGTGAGCAGTTCTTC.